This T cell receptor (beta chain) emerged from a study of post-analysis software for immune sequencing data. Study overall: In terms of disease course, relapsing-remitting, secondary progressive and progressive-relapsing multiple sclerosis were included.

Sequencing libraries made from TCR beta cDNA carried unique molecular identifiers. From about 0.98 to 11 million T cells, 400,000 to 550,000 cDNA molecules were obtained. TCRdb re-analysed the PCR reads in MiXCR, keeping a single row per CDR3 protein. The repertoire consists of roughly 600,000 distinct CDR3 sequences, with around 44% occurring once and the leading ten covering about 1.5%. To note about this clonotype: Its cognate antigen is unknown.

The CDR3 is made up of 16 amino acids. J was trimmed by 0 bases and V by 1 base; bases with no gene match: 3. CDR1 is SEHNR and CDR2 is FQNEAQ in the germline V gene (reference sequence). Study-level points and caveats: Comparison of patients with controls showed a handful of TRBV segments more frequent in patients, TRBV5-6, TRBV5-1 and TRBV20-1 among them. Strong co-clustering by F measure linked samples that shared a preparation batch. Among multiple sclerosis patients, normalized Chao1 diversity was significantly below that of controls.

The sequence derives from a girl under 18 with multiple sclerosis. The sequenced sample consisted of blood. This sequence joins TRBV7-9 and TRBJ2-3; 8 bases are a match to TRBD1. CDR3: CASSLGQGKSTDTQYF. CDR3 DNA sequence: TGTGCCAGCAGCTTAGGACAGGGGAAAAGCACAGATACGCAGTATTTT.